These T cell receptor beta chains were read from a single sample in a study of cytomegalovirus exposure and HLA in healthy donors. The method was immunoSEQ multiplex PCR; TCRdb's version includes in-frame clones alone and lacks a portion of them. The data contain 200,000 to 250,000 clones, over 80% of them singletons. Sequencing input: PBMCs. The receptors were gathered from a woman in her thirties in good health and CMV-seropositive. Each CDR3 is given with its conserved first and last residue. The order of the fields is D gene, J gene, clone size, V gene, CDR3 protein, CDR3 DNA. The D gene is left open where the match is weak. Size is stated for part of the rows, as once, few or many counts, or as a class when the clone is expanded.

D gene: .
J gene: TRBJ1-5
clone size: .
V gene: TRBV6-6
CDR3 protein: CASSPIRNQPQHF
CDR3 DNA: TGTGCCAGCAGTCCCATTCGCAATCAGCCCCAGCATTTT

D gene: .
J gene: TRBJ2-1
clone size: .
V gene: TRBV7-9
CDR3 protein: CASSVSYNEQFF
CDR3 DNA: TGTGCCAGCAGCGTCTCCTACAATGAGCAGTTCTTC

D gene: .
J gene: TRBJ2-1
clone size: many
V gene: TRBV25-1
CDR3 protein: CASSNSSLKGQFF
CDR3 DNA: TGTGCCAGCAGTAACTCTAGCCTCAAGGGGCAGTTCTTC

D gene: TRBD1
J gene: TRBJ1-2
clone size: .
V gene: TRBV27
CDR3 protein: CASSSPGQGWGYTF
CDR3 DNA: TGTGCCAGCAGCTCCCCGGGACAGGGCTGGGGCTACACCTTC

D gene: TRBD2
J gene: TRBJ2-2
clone size: .
V gene: TRBV30
CDR3 protein: CAWSVRGGWNTGELFF
CDR3 DNA: TGTGCCTGGAGTGTACGGGGGGGCTGGAACACCGGGGAGCTGTTTTTT

D gene: .
J gene: TRBJ2-7
clone size: .
V gene: TRBV29-1
CDR3 protein: CSVIGIRGRGNYEQYF
CDR3 DNA: TGCAGCGTTATAGGTATTAGGGGACGCGGGAATTACGAGCAGTACTTC

D gene: .
J gene: TRBJ2-3
clone size: .
V gene: TRBV5-1
CDR3 protein: CASSLRPDTDTQYF
CDR3 DNA: TGCGCCAGCAGCTTGAGGCCAGACACAGATACGCAGTATTTT

D gene: TRBD2
J gene: TRBJ2-7
clone size: .
V gene: TRBV19
CDR3 protein: CASKFTSGVSYEQYF
CDR3 DNA: TGTGCCAGCAAATTTACTAGCGGGGTCTCCTACGAGCAGTACTTC

D gene: .
J gene: TRBJ2-3
clone size: .
V gene: TRBV5-1
CDR3 protein: CASSLGGFDTDTQYF
CDR3 DNA: TGCGCCAGCAGCTTGGGGGGGTTTGACACAGATACGCAGTATTTT

D gene: .
J gene: TRBJ2-6
clone size: .
V gene: TRBV6-5
CDR3 protein: CASSGGPGANVLTF
CDR3 DNA: TGTGCCAGCAGCGGGGGCCCTGGGGCCAACGTCCTGACTTTC

D gene: TRBD2
J gene: TRBJ2-2
clone size: .
V gene: TRBV11-2
CDR3 protein: CASSPAGTSGRRGTGELFF
CDR3 DNA: TGTGCCAGCAGCCCCGCCGGGACTAGCGGGAGGAGGGGCACCGGGGAGCTGTTTTTT

D gene: .
J gene: TRBJ1-2
clone size: .
V gene: TRBV6-5
CDR3 protein: CASSYSINNGYTF
CDR3 DNA: TGTGCCAGCAGTTACTCGATTAATAATGGCTACACCTTC

D gene: TRBD1
J gene: TRBJ2-2
clone size: .
V gene: TRBV5-1
CDR3 protein: CASSGLGQGIVTTGELFF
CDR3 DNA: TGCGCCAGCAGCGGCTTGGGACAGGGAATCGTTACCACCGGGGAGCTGTTTTTT

D gene: .
J gene: TRBJ2-1
clone size: .
V gene: TRBV19
CDR3 protein: CASSILQYNEQFF
CDR3 DNA: TGTGCCAGTAGTATCCTTCAGTACAATGAGCAGTTCTTC

D gene: .
J gene: TRBJ2-7
clone size: .
V gene: TRBV11-2
CDR3 protein: CASRSIGTISYEQYF
CDR3 DNA: TGTGCCAGCAGGTCGATAGGGACAATCTCCTACGAGCAGTACTTC

D gene: TRBD1
J gene: TRBJ2-7
clone size: .
V gene: TRBV27
CDR3 protein: CASSLRQGVSYEQYF
CDR3 DNA: TGTGCCAGCAGTTTACGGCAGGGGGTCTCCTACGAGCAGTACTTC

D gene: .
J gene: TRBJ1-1
clone size: .
V gene: TRBV27
CDR3 protein: CASSLTPTGPTEAFF
CDR3 DNA: TGTGCCAGCAGTTTAACGCCTACAGGACCCACTGAAGCTTTCTTT

D gene: TRBD2
J gene: TRBJ2-2
clone size: .
V gene: TRBV7-9
CDR3 protein: CASSLGTSGIKTGELFF
CDR3 DNA: TGTGCCAGCAGCTTAGGGACTAGCGGGATTAAAACCGGGGAGCTGTTTTTT

D gene: .
J gene: TRBJ2-5
clone size: .
V gene: TRBV6-5
CDR3 protein: CASRGSGETQYF
CDR3 DNA: TGTGCCAGCAGGGGGTCGGGGGAGACCCAGTACTTC

D gene: .
J gene: TRBJ1-2
clone size: .
V gene: TRBV11-3
CDR3 protein: CASSLALAYGYTF
CDR3 DNA: TGTGCCAGCAGCTTAGCTCTGGCTTATGGCTACACCTTC

D gene: .
J gene: TRBJ2-2
clone size: .
V gene: TRBV10-3
CDR3 protein: CAISGSEGHGELFF
CDR3 DNA: TGTGCCATCAGTGGATCGGAGGGGCACGGGGAGCTGTTTTTT

D gene: .
J gene: TRBJ1-1
clone size: .
V gene: TRBV27
CDR3 protein: CASSSGGVTEAFF
CDR3 DNA: TGTGCCAGCAGCAGCGGGGGGGTCACTGAAGCTTTCTTT

D gene: .
J gene: TRBJ2-7
clone size: .
V gene: TRBV6-1
CDR3 protein: CASEGTEAWKDEQYF
CDR3 DNA: TGTGCCAGCGAAGGAACGGAAGCGTGGAAAGACGAGCAGTACTTC

D gene: .
J gene: TRBJ2-3
clone size: .
V gene: TRBV4-1
CDR3 protein: CASSLGTYTDTQYF
CDR3 DNA: TGCGCCAGCAGCCTAGGGACGTACACAGATACGCAGTATTTT

D gene: .
J gene: TRBJ1-5
clone size: .
V gene: TRBV19
CDR3 protein: CASSRTGTNNQPQHF
CDR3 DNA: TGTGCCAGTAGCCGAACAGGGACAAACAATCAGCCCCAGCATTTT

D gene: .
J gene: TRBJ2-3
clone size: .
V gene: TRBV11-2
CDR3 protein: CASSSVWEGTDTQYF
CDR3 DNA: TGTGCCAGCAGCTCGGTGTGGGAAGGCACAGATACGCAGTATTTT

D gene: .
J gene: TRBJ2-7
clone size: .
V gene: TRBV6-5
CDR3 protein: CASSYSRSLSRDEQYF
CDR3 DNA: TGTGCCAGCAGTTACTCGAGGTCTCTCTCCCGGGACGAGCAGTACTTC

D gene: .
J gene: TRBJ2-1
clone size: once
V gene: TRBV5-1
CDR3 protein: CASSLANGAGEQFF
CDR3 DNA: TGCGCCAGCAGCTTGGCGAATGGGGCTGGTGAGCAGTTCTTC

D gene: .
J gene: TRBJ2-7
clone size: .
V gene: TRBV13
CDR3 protein: CASSFSGYEQYF
CDR3 DNA: TGTGCCAGCAGCTTCAGTGGCTACGAGCAGTACTTC

D gene: .
J gene: TRBJ2-7
clone size: .
V gene: TRBV5-5
CDR3 protein: CASSLRQASYEQYF
CDR3 DNA: TGTGCCAGCAGCTTGCGACAGGCTTCCTACGAGCAGTACTTC

D gene: .
J gene: TRBJ2-7
clone size: .
V gene: TRBV6-1
CDR3 protein: CASRPGQNAYEQYF
CDR3 DNA: TGTGCCAGCAGGCCGGGACAAAATGCCTACGAGCAGTACTTC

D gene: .
J gene: TRBJ2-1
clone size: .
V gene: TRBV6-5
CDR3 protein: CASSSRGPSYNEQFF
CDR3 DNA: TGTGCCAGCAGCTCGAGGGGTCCCTCCTACAATGAGCAGTTCTTC

D gene: TRBD2
J gene: TRBJ2-1
clone size: .
V gene: TRBV6-1
CDR3 protein: CASVAGSSYNEQFF
CDR3 DNA: TGTGCCAGTGTAGCGGGAAGCTCCTACAATGAGCAGTTCTTC

D gene: TRBD2
J gene: TRBJ2-3
clone size: .
V gene: TRBV7-3
CDR3 protein: CASSGMESGTSGSSRSTDTQYF
CDR3 DNA: TGTGCCAGCAGCGGTATGGAGTCCGGGACTAGCGGGAGTAGTCGGAGCACAGATACGCAGTATTTT

D gene: .
J gene: TRBJ1-1
clone size: .
V gene: TRBV15
CDR3 protein: CATSRGGVTERSFF
CDR3 DNA: TGTGCCACCAGCAGGGGGGGTGTTACAGAGAGGTCTTTCTTT

D gene: TRBD2
J gene: TRBJ2-3
clone size: .
V gene: TRBV4-1
CDR3 protein: CASSQNSGSGSDTQYF
CDR3 DNA: TGCGCCAGCAGCCAAAATAGCGGGAGTGGGTCAGATACGCAGTATTTT

D gene: .
J gene: TRBJ1-5
clone size: .
V gene: TRBV19
CDR3 protein: CASSVDRTYQPQHF
CDR3 DNA: TGTGCCAGTAGTGTAGACAGGACCTATCAGCCCCAGCATTTT

D gene: .
J gene: TRBJ2-5
clone size: .
V gene: TRBV2
CDR3 protein: CASSPDREETQYF
CDR3 DNA: TGTGCCAGCAGTCCAGACAGAGAAGAGACCCAGTACTTC

D gene: .
J gene: TRBJ2-1
clone size: .
V gene: TRBV10-2
CDR3 protein: CATSPSRDLIEQFF
CDR3 DNA: TGCGCCACCTCCCCCTCGCGGGACCTTATTGAGCAGTTCTTC

D gene: TRBD2
J gene: TRBJ2-1
clone size: .
V gene: TRBV4-1
CDR3 protein: CASSQDFFRSGRYNEQFF
CDR3 DNA: TGCGCCAGCAGCCAAGATTTTTTTCGAAGCGGGAGATACAATGAGCAGTTCTTC

D gene: .
J gene: TRBJ1-5
clone size: .
V gene: TRBV28
CDR3 protein: CASSFRMEGILKQPQHF
CDR3 DNA: TGTGCCAGCAGTTTCAGGATGGAAGGGATTTTAAAACAGCCCCAGCATTTT

D gene: .
J gene: TRBJ2-2
clone size: once
V gene: TRBV30
CDR3 protein: CAWSADDTGELFF
CDR3 DNA: TGTGCCTGGAGTGCGGATGACACCGGGGAGCTGTTTTTT

D gene: .
J gene: TRBJ1-1
clone size: .
V gene: TRBV6-5
CDR3 protein: CASSYGRVSGEAFF
CDR3 DNA: TGTGCCAGCAGTTACGGCAGGGTGAGTGGTGAAGCTTTCTTT

D gene: TRBD1
J gene: TRBJ1-2
clone size: once
V gene: TRBV6-5
CDR3 protein: CASTKTGDGYTF
CDR3 DNA: TGTGCCAGCACTAAAACAGGGGATGGCTACACCTTC

D gene: .
J gene: TRBJ1-1
clone size: .
V gene: TRBV2
CDR3 protein: CASSGDRRLDTEAFF
CDR3 DNA: TGTGCCAGCAGTGGTGACAGGAGACTGGACACTGAAGCTTTCTTT

D gene: .
J gene: TRBJ1-2
clone size: .
V gene: TRBV9
CDR3 protein: CASSVGGALSGYTF
CDR3 DNA: TGTGCCAGCAGCGTAGGAGGGGCCCTTTCGGGCTACACCTTC

D gene: .
J gene: TRBJ1-2
clone size: once
V gene: TRBV6-5
CDR3 protein: CASTQGDYFGYTF
CDR3 DNA: TGTGCCAGCACCCAAGGGGATTATTTTGGCTACACCTTC

D gene: .
J gene: TRBJ1-1
clone size: .
V gene: TRBV29-1
CDR3 protein: CSVVRGGAAEAFF
CDR3 DNA: TGCAGCGTTGTTCGGGGGGGGGCCGCTGAAGCTTTCTTT

D gene: .
J gene: TRBJ1-2
clone size: few
V gene: TRBV19
CDR3 protein: CASSIGGGGDHYGYTF
CDR3 DNA: TGTGCCAGTAGTATTGGCGGTGGAGGGGATCACTATGGCTACACCTTC

D gene: TRBD2
J gene: TRBJ2-7
clone size: .
V gene: TRBV6-5
CDR3 protein: CASSQGTSGSYEQYF
CDR3 DNA: TGTGCCAGCAGTCAAGGGACTAGCGGGAGTTACGAGCAGTACTTC

D gene: TRBD2
J gene: TRBJ2-7
clone size: .
V gene: TRBV7-9
CDR3 protein: CASSFIGLAYEQYF
CDR3 DNA: TGTGCCAGCAGCTTCATCGGACTAGCCTACGAGCAGTACTTC

D gene: TRBD1
J gene: TRBJ1-1
clone size: .
V gene: TRBV6-6
CDR3 protein: CASRPGQGFPEAFF
CDR3 DNA: TGTGCCAGCAGACCGGGACAGGGGTTTCCTGAAGCTTTCTTT

D gene: .
J gene: TRBJ1-5
clone size: .
V gene: TRBV28
CDR3 protein: CASSYDQPQHF
CDR3 DNA: TGTGCCAGCAGTTATGATCAGCCCCAGCATTTT